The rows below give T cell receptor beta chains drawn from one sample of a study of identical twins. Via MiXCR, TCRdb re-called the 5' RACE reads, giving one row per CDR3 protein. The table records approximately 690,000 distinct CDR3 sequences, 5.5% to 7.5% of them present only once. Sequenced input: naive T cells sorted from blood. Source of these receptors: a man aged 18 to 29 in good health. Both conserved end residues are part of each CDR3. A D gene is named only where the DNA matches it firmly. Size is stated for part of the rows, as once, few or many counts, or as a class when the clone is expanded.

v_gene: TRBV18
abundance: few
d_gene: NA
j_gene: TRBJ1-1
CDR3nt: TGTGCCAGCTCACCACCGCTCGGGGACACTGAAGCTTTCTTT
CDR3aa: CASSPPLGDTEAFF

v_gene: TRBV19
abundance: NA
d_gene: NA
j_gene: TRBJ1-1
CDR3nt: TGTGCCAGTACCCTTGTCCAGGACGCGAACACTGAAGCTTTCTTT
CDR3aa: CASTLVQDANTEAFF

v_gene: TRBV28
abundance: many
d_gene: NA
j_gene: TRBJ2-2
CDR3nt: TGTGCCAGCAATCCCCCCTCCGCCGGGGAGCTGTTTTTT
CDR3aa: CASNPPSAGELFF

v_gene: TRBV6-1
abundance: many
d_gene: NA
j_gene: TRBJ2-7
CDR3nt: TGTGCCAGCACCGCCGCACGGGACGTATACGAGCAGTACTTC
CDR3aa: CASTAARDVYEQYF

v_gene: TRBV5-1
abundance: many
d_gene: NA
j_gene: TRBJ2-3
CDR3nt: TGCGCCAGCAGTTCCCTGGGGTTTAGCACAGATACGCAGTATTTT
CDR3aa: CASSSLGFSTDTQYF

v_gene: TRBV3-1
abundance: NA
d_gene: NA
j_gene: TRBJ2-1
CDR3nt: TGTGCCACAGCCCGATCTCAACGGGAGCAGTTCTTC
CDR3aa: CATARSQREQFF

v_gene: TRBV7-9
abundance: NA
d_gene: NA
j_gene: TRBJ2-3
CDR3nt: TGTGCCAGCAGCCCCGCGCGTGCTAGCACAGATACGCAGTATTTT
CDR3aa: CASSPARASTDTQYF

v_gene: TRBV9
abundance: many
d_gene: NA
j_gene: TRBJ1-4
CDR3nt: TGTGCCAGCAGCGTAGCAGGGGCTAATGAAAAACTGTTTTTT
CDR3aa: CASSVAGANEKLFF

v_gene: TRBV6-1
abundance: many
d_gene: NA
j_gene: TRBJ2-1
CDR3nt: TGTGCCAGCAGTCCACCCCTGGCTAGTTGGAATGAGCAGTTCTTC
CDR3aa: CASSPPLASWNEQFF

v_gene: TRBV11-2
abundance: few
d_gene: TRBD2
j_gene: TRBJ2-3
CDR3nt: TGTGCCAGCAGCTTAGGGACTAGCGGGAGATCAGATACGCAGTATTTT
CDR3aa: CASSLGTSGRSDTQYF

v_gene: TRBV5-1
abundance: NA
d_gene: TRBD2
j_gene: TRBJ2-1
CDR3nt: TGCGCCAGCAGCTCGGGACTAGCGGGAGGGCTTCGGCAGTTCTTC
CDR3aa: CASSSGLAGGLRQFF

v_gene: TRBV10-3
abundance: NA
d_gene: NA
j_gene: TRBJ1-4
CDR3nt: TGTGCCATCAGTGACGCTAAAACGGGGGGCGAAAAACTGTTTTTT
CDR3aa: CAISDAKTGGEKLFF

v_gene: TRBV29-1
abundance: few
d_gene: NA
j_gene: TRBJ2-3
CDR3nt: TGCAGCGTTGTTCTTGGCAGCAGGGTGGATACGCAGTATTTT
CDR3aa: CSVVLGSRVDTQYF

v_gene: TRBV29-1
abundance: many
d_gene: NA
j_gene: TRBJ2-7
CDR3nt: TGCAGCGCCACACCAGGGTCCCCCCTCTACGAGCAGTACTTC
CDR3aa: CSATPGSPLYEQYF

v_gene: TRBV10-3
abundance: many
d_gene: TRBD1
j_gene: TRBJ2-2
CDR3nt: TGTGCCATCAGCCTGGACAGGGCGGACACCGGGGAGCTGTTTTTT
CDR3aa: CAISLDRADTGELFF

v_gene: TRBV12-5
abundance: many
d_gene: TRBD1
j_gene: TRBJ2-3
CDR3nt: TGTGCTAGTGCCCCTGGACAGGGGGCCCCAGATACGCAGTATTTT
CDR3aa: CASAPGQGAPDTQYF

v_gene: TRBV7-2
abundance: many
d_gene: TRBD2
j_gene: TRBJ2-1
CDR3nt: TGTGCCAGCAGCGCCCGACGAGGCGGGAGGACTTACAATGAGCAGTTCTTC
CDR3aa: CASSARRGGRTYNEQFF

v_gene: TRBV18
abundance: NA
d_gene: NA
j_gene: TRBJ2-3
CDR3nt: TGTGCCAGCTCACCTGTTCGACAGACCACAGATACGCAGTATTTT
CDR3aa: CASSPVRQTTDTQYF

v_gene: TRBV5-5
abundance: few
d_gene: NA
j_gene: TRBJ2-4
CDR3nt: TGTGCCAGCAGCATCCGGGACTCGCTAGCCAAAAACATTCAGTACTTC
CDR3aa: CASSIRDSLAKNIQYF

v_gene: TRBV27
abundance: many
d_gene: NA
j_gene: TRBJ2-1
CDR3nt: TGTGCCAGCAGTTGGGGCAGCTCGAGCTCCTACAATGAGCAGTTCTTC
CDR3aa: CASSWGSSSSYNEQFF

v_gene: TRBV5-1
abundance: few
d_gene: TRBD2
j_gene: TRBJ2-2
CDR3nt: TGCGCCAGCCGGGGACTAGCTCCCTCCGCCGGGGAGCTGTTTTTT
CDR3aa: CASRGLAPSAGELFF

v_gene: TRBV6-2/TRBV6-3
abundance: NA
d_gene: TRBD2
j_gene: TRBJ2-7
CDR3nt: TGTGCCAGCAGTTACAAATCGCGGGAGGCTTCCCCCACTCCTCTTAACCTCTACGAGCAGTACTTC
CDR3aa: CASSYKSREASPTPLNLYEQYF

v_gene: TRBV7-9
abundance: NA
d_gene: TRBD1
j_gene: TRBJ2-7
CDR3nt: TGTGCCAGCAGCTCCGGGACAGATTACTACGAGCAGTACTTC
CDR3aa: CASSSGTDYYEQYF

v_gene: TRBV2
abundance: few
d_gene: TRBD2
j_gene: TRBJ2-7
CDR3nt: TGTGCCAGCAGTGTCACGGGAGGAGAATACGAGCAGTACTTC
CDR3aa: CASSVTGGEYEQYF

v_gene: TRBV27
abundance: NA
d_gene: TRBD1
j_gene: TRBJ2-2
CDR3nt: TGTGCCAGCAGTTCATCATCAGGGGGCAAGGTTGACACCGGGGAGCTGTTTTTT
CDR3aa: CASSSSSGGKVDTGELFF

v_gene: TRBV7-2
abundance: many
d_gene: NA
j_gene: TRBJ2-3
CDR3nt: TGTGCCAGCAGCTCCATAGAGCGGGGCACAGATACGCAGTATTTT
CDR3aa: CASSSIERGTDTQYF

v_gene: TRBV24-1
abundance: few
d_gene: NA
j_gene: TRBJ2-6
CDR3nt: TGTGCCACCAGTGAGGTGGATGGCTCTGGGGCCAACGTCCTGACTTTC
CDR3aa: CATSEVDGSGANVLTF

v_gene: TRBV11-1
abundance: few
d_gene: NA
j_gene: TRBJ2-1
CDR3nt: TGTGCCAGCAGCTTAGCTAGCCTACCTAACAATGAGCAGTTCTTC
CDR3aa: CASSLASLPNNEQFF

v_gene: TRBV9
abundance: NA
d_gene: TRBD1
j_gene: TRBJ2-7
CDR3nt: TGTGCCAGCAGTGGGTGGACAGGGGGATCCTACGAGCAGTACTTC
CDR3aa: CASSGWTGGSYEQYF

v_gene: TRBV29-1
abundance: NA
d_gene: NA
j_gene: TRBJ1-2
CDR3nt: TGCAGCGTGGCCCCTGGGGGGGGCCATGGCTACACCTTC
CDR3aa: CSVAPGGGHGYTF

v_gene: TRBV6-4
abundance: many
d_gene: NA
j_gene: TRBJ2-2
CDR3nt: TGTGCCAGCAGTGACTCGACAGGGAACACCGGGGAGCTGTTTTTT
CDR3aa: CASSDSTGNTGELFF

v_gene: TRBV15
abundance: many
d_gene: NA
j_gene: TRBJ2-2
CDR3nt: TGTGCCACCAGCAGAGACGTCCCGGGGCGGGACACCGGGGAGCTGTTTTTT
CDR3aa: CATSRDVPGRDTGELFF

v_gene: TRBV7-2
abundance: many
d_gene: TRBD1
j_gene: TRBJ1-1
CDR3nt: TGTGCCAGCAGCTCTGGAGGGACAGGGGACACTGAAGCTTTCTTT
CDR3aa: CASSSGGTGDTEAFF

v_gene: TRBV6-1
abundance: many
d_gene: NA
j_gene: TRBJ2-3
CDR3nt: TGTGCCAGCAGCAACTTTTTCACAGATACGCAGTATTTT
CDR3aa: CASSNFFTDTQYF

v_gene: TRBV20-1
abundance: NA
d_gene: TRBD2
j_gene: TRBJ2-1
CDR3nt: TGCAGTGCTCACAGACTAGCGGGAGGGATGAGCTCCTACAATGAGCAGTTCTTC
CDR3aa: CSAHRLAGGMSSYNEQFF

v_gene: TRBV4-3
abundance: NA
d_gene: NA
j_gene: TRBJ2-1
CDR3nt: TGCGCCAGCAGCCATTACCGGGACAACAATGAGCAGTTCTTC
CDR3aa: CASSHYRDNNEQFF

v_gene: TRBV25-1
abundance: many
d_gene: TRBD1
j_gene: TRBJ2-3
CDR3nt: TGTGCCACCCGAGACAGGGTTACAGATACGCAGTATTTT
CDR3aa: CATRDRVTDTQYF

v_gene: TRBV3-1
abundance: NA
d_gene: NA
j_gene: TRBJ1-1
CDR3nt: TGTGCCAGCAGCCAAGATCTGGGGGGCACTGAAGCTTTCTTT
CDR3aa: CASSQDLGGTEAFF

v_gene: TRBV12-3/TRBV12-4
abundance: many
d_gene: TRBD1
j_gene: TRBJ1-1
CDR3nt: TGTGCCAGCAGTTTAGTGGGACAGGGGCCTGAAGCTTTCTTT
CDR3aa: CASSLVGQGPEAFF